Following are 7 T cell receptor beta chains from one sample sequenced in a study of control samples from healthy donors and cancer patients. The assay was immunoSEQ multiplex PCR, and TCRdb's table has in-frame clones only and misses some. Of 40,000 to 65,000 clones detected, about nine tenths appear once; the ten largest clones hold over 13%. The material sequenced was PBMCs. The receptors were gathered from a man in his fifties or sixties with head and neck cancer.

The V call is TRBV19, the J call TRBJ2-2, with 7 bases aligning to TRBD2. The CDR3 runs to 14 residues. Looked up from germline, CDR1 is LNHDA and CDR2 is SQIVND (reference sequence). With 7 bases clipped from V and 4 bases from J, the junction kept 6 bases outside the gene matches. DNA of the CDR3: TGTGCCAGTACTCTAGCGGAGCGCACCGGGGAGCTGTTTTTT. It codes for CASTLAERTGELFF.

This sequence joins TRBV25-1 and TRBJ1-2; D remains ambiguous. Germline CDR1 MGHDK, CDR2 SYGVNS. V shed 4 bases and J shed 0 bases, with 15 bases lying between them. This CDR3 has 16 amino acids. This CDR3 reads CASSGPPGRANYGYTF. CDR3 bases: TGTGCCAGCAGTGGGCCTCCCGGCCGAGCTAACTATGGCTACACCTTC.

This chain joins TRBV7-9 and TRBJ2-7, with TRBD1 as a possible D gene (6 bases). V was trimmed by 5 bases and J by 5 bases, leaving 13 bases between them. This CDR3 contains 13 residues. Germline CDR1 SEHNR, CDR2 FQNEAQ (reference sequence). The DNA for the CDR3 is TGTGCCAGCAGCCCCTTTAACAGGGACGAGCAGTACTTC. Translation: CASSPFNRDEQYF.

The J gene is TRBJ2-7, the V gene TRBV7-3; 9 bases fit TRBD1. Germline values: CDR1 SGHTA, CDR2 FQGTGA. This CDR3 region has 14 residues. With V trimmed by 6 bases and J by 5 bases, 8 bases remained unmatched. CDR3 residues: CASSLGQGHHEQYF. In DNA, the CDR3 is TGTGCCAGCAGTTTGGGACAGGGTCACCACGAGCAGTACTTC.

This chain links TRBV6-5 with TRBJ2-1; 7 bases agree with TRBD1. Per the germline V gene, CDR1 is MNHEY and CDR2 is SVGAGI. This CDR3 comprises 13 residues. The V gene end was trimmed by 5 bases and the J gene end by 9 bases; junction bases not matched to a gene: 7. Here the CDR3 reads CASSRTGVGEQFF. CDR3 bases: TGTGCCAGCAGTAGAACAGGGGTTGGTGAGCAGTTCTTC.

V is TRBV7-9 and J is TRBJ2-1; D unclear. Per the germline V gene, CDR1 is SEHNR and CDR2 is FQNEAQ (reference sequence). The CDR3 runs to 11 residues. V was cut by 1 base and J by 13 bases, with 8 bases left in between. The DNA for the CDR3 is TGTGCCAGCAGCTTAGTAGGCTCACAGTTCTTC. Translating it yields CASSLVGSQFF.

In its sample, this clone was seen a few times. V usage is TRBV4-2 and J usage is TRBJ1-3; maybe TRBD1 (6 bases). The CDR3 loop spans 17 amino acids. Germline V lookup: CDR1 LGHNA, CDR2 YNFKEQ. Trimming took 3 bases from V and 0 from J, leaving 15 bases between them. In DNA form, the CDR3 reads TGTGCCAGCAGCCAGGAAAATACAGGGCTCTCTGGAAACACCATATATTTT. Translation gives CASSQENTGLSGNTIYF.